This TCR beta chain was recorded in a study of PD-1 blockade in classical Hodgkin lymphoma (dated by TCRdb to the early 2020s). Regarding the complete study: Nivolumab dosing was 3 mg/kg intravenously every 2 weeks, continuing until either disease progression or unacceptable toxicity. The study used CyTOF and TCR beta sequencing to define a peripheral blood immune signature of response to PD-1 blockade in classical Hodgkin lymphoma.

Findings and caveats that apply to the study as a whole: Diversity was lower in patients who began nivolumab less than 1 year after ASCT, so these patients were left out of later analyses to avoid confounding by immune reconstitution. The study covered only a single clinical trial cohort, and the causes of the repertoire differences, possibly disease activity or prior therapy, were still not defined. By C4D1, a significant rise was seen in CD4+ TCR diversity but not in CD8+ TCR diversity (p=0.0027 vs p=0.16), and the rise was most apparent among complete responders (p=0.02). Baseline diversity similar to that of newly diagnosed patients was observed in trial patients achieving complete response, whereas significantly lower diversity was observed in partial responders and progressors. Baseline TCR diversity was reported to be lower in newly diagnosed patients than in healthy donors and to be lower still in relapsed/refractory patients.

The Qiagen DNeasy kit was used to extract genomic DNA both from unsorted PBMCs and from the negatively selected CD4+ and CD8+ fractions. Using primers that anneal to V and J segments, immunoSEQ multiplex PCR amplified the TCR beta CDR3 regions. A synthetic immune receptor repertoire was used to minimize amplification bias, and remaining bias was computationally removed after sequencing. For the original study's pipeline: Custom Python scripts were used to quantify repertoire diversity as the Shannon entropy index. Unsorted, CD4+ and CD8+ repertoires were analyzed separately, except in combined analyses where CD4+ and CD8+ sequences were merged in silico. Clonal expansion was defined as a frequency increase of at least 2-fold after treatment compared with C1D1, and clones undetected at baseline were assigned a pseudocount of 0.5. Singleton clones were defined as clones with 0 or 1 copy at C1D1, and non-singleton clones were defined as clones with 2 or more copies. By matching protein sequences in sorted samples from the same patient, clones expanded in unsorted samples were annotated as CD4+, CD8+ or unknown. Wilcoxon tests on paired samples were used to test changes in diversity from C1D1 to C4D1. TCRdb re-hosts the immuneACCESS table, in-frame sequences only. Its copies lack some clones; in the studies checked, an unresolved V gene accounts for under half of them, and the cause for the rest is not known. V and J calls and clone size are given by that table; D and trimming were obtained from the DNA. For this sample the table gives approximately 90,000 clones, of which 75% to 85% were detected only once. The ten largest account for around 15% of the sample.

The CDR3 runs 15 amino acids, cysteine and phenylalanine included. The kept DNA is CDR3 alone, 45 bases in frame from the first base. Looking up the germline V gene (reference sequence) yields CDR1 SEHNR and CDR2 FQNEAQ. Trimming removed 0 bases from V and 6 bases from J; the gene matches leave 2 bases unexplained. About this clone: Its antigen has not been determined. No much larger clone is present one base from it, and per-base qualities are unavailable.

Interpreted using the paper, the time point label stands for: cycle 4 day 1 (C4D1), after around six weeks of nivolumab. Relapse after autologous stem cell transplantation had occurred in all trial patients, and cohorts A, B and C were distinguished by prior brentuximab vedotin exposure. The trial cohort included 45 to 65 patients with relapsed/refractory classical Hodgkin lymphoma, and each patient had a best overall response of complete response, partial response or progressive disease. Single-agent nivolumab was administered to trial patients in the multi-cohort phase II CheckMate 205 trial. Best overall response was determined by an independent review committee according to the 2007 International Working Group response criteria. Trial PBMCs were obtained immediately prior to nivolumab initiation (C1D1) and on therapy at cycle 2 day 1 and cycle 4 day 1. Peripheral blood was collected in 8 mL Vacutainer Cell Preparation Tubes, from which PBMCs were isolated by centrifugation and then cryopreserved.

The starting material was peripheral blood mononuclear cells (PBMCs), obtained before the fourth cycle of nivolumab. Here the chain combines TRBV7-9 and TRBJ2-7; 13 bases in the middle match TRBD2. The sequence came from a human donor with classical Hodgkin lymphoma. The DNA sequence is TGTGCCAGCAGCTTAGCACTAGCGGGAGGGGCCGAGCAGTACTTC. Translated, it reads CASSLALAGGAEQYF. Where the CDR3 stops, the reference TRBV7-9 and TRBJ2-7 genes take over; the full variable domain is DTGVSQNPRHKITKRGQNVTFRCDPISEHNRLYWYRQTLGQGPEFLTYFQNEAQLEKSRLLSDRFSAERPKGSFSTLEIQRTEQGDSAMYLCASSLALAGGAEQYFGPGTRLTVT.